These 13 T cell receptor beta chains came from one sample sequenced in a study of shared clonotypes between healthy human individuals. Repertoires were generated with immunoSEQ multiplex PCR, while TCRdb's copy carries only in-frame clones and drops some. This sample has 530,000 or so clones, with roughly 85% found just once. The sample was PBMCs. These receptors were taken from a woman aged 40-49 years in good health. Some clones in this sample may be carry-over from other donors' samples.

The V and J genes are TRBV5-4 and TRBJ1-2, with D perhaps matching TRBD1 (5 bases). Germline V lookup: CDR1 SGHNT, CDR2 YYREEE (reference sequence). This CDR3 region has 13 residues. The V end lost 3 bases, the J end lost 3 bases, and 9 bases lay between the germline ends. CDR3 amino acids: CASSWQGDYGYTF. DNA for the CDR3: TGTGCCAGCAGCTGGCAGGGTGACTATGGCTACACCTTC.

Remarks on this clone: Other DNA sequences in this specimen translate into the identical CDR3. This chain uses TRBV30 with TRBJ2-1, with 10 bases aligning to TRBD2. The CDR3 length is 12 residues. CDR1 GTSNPN and CDR2 SVGIG come from the germline V gene (reference sequence). The V and J ends lost 4 bases and 9 bases, in that order; junction bases with no gene match: 3. CDR3 sequence (DNA): TGTGCCTGGACTAGCGGGAGAGGTGAGCAGTTCTTC. It codes for CAWTSGRGEQFF.

The chain has TRBV7-6 and TRBJ1-1, with 8 bases fitting TRBD1. Germline V CDR1 and CDR2: SGHVS, FNYEAQ. Trimming at V came to 5 bases and at J to 2 bases, leaving 10 bases not matched to a gene. The CDR3 loop spans 16 amino acids. CDR3 sequence: CASSLRGGQGNTEAFF. CDR3 sequence (DNA): TGTGCCAGCAGCCTCCGTGGCGGACAGGGTAACACTGAAGCTTTCTTT.

This clone turned up a few times. J is TRBJ1-2 and V is TRBV6-1; 9 bases are a match to TRBD1. The ends lost 4 bases at V and 3 bases at J; junction bases unmatched: 9. CDR1 and CDR2 (germline): MNHNS, SASEGT. The CDR3 runs to 16 residues. Written as DNA, the CDR3 is TGTGCCAGCAGTGGTTACAGGGGGCGCACAGACTATGGCTACACCTTC. Amino acids: CASSGYRGRTDYGYTF.

The chain links TRBV19 to TRBJ2-5, with D possibly called TRBD1 or TRBD2 (5 bases each). V was cut by 5 bases and J by 5 bases, with 18 bases left in between. The length of the CDR3 is 15 residues. Germline assignment: CDR1 LNHDA and CDR2 SQIVND (reference sequence). The CDR3 DNA reads as TGTGCCAGTAGTGGCCCCCGGGGCAGTCTGGAGACCCAGTACTTC. Translation gives CASSGPRGSLETQYF.

The V gene is TRBV28, the J gene TRBJ1-5; 7 nucleotides agree with TRBD1. The CDR3 is made up of 13 amino acids. Germline V gene sequence: CDR1 MDHEN, CDR2 SYDVKM. With 5 bases clipped from V and 5 bases from J, the junction kept 3 bases outside the gene matches. The CDR3: CASSQGGDQPQHF. The CDR3 coding sequence is TGTGCCAGCAGTCAGGGGGGTGATCAGCCCCAGCATTTT.

This clone was counted once. This chain joins TRBV20-1 and TRBJ2-3; D gene uncertain. Germline lookup yields CDR1 DFQATT and CDR2 SNEGSKA (reference sequence). V was shortened by 6 bases and J by 6 bases, with 10 bases between the two germline ends. This CDR3 comprises 11 residues. The CDR3 reads CSATRLDTQYF. CDR3 bases: TGCAGTGCCACCAGATTGGATACGCAGTATTTT.

This chain joins TRBV19 and TRBJ2-2; the D gene is possibly TRBD1 (6 bases). Trimming left V 6 bases short and J 3 bases short, with 14 bases between. CDR1 LNHDA and CDR2 SQIVND come from the germline V gene (reference sequence). This CDR3 spans 15 amino acids. Written as DNA, the CDR3 is TGTGCCAGTAGCTTCCGGGCAGGGGACACCGGGGAGCTGTTTTTT. It codes for CASSFRAGDTGELFF.

V gene TRBV27 combines with J gene TRBJ2-5; tentative D call: TRBD1 (6 bases). The J call may be faulty, since TRBJ2-7 better matches the DNA end. The CDR3 spans 18 residues. In germline, CDR1 is MNHEY, CDR2 SMNVEV (reference sequence). The CDR3 bases are TGTGCCAGCAGTTTCTCATCCACAGGGCCCTCAGCGTCCTACGAGCAGTACTTC. It translates to CASSFSSTGPSASYEQYF.

This chain connects TRBV14 to TRBJ2-1; 9 nucleotides match TRBD2. Germline trimming cut 5 bases from V and 4 bases from J; bases unmatched to any gene: 6. This CDR3 spans 15 amino acids. The germline V gene encodes CDR1 SGHDN and CDR2 FVKESK. CDR3 DNA sequence: TGTGCCAGCAGCTCACTAGCGGGCCTATACAATGAGCAGTTCTTC. Translated, it gives CASSSLAGLYNEQFF.

The CDR3 bases are TGTGCCAGCAGTGACCAGGACTACGAGCAGTACTTC. Translation gives CASSDQDYEQYF. This sequence joins TRBV25-1 and TRBJ2-7; D is unclear. V shed 3 bases and J shed 3 bases, with 6 bases lying between them. The CDR3 sequence is 12 residues long. The germline V gene has CDR1 MGHDK and CDR2 SYGVNS.

This rearrangement joins TRBV7-9 to TRBJ1-1; D ambiguous. The V end was cut by 3 bases, the J end by 2 bases, with 10 bases between. This CDR3 spans 14 amino acids. CDR1 SEHNR and CDR2 FQNEAQ come from the germline V gene (reference sequence). The CDR3 reads CASSLIAINTEAFF. The CDR3 DNA is TGTGCCAGCAGCTTGATAGCGATTAACACTGAAGCTTTCTTT.

The gene calls are TRBV7-9 and TRBJ2-7, with D unclear. Trimming removed 1 base from V and 5 bases from J, with 6 bases in between. The CDR3 runs to 12 residues. The germline CDR1 and CDR2 sequences are SEHNR and FQNEAQ (reference sequence). Here the CDR3 DNA reads TGTGCCAGCAGCTTAGTAATGGACGAGCAGTACTTC. This translates into CASSLVMDEQYF.